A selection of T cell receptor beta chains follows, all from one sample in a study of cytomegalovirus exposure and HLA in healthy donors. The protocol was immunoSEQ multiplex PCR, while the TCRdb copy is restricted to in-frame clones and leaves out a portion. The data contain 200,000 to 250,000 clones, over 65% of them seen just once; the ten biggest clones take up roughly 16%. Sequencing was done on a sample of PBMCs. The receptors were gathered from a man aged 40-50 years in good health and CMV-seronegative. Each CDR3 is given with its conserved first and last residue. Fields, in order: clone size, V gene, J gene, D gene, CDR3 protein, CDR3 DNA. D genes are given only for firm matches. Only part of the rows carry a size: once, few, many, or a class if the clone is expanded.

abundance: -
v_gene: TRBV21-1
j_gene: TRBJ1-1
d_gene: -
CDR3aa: CASSTSTGMDTEAFF
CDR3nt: TGTGCCAGCAGCACCTCAACAGGGATGGACACTGAAGCTTTCTTT

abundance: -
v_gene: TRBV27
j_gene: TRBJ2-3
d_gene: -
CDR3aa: CASSLGRIGTDTQYF
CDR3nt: TGTGCCAGCAGTTTAGGCCGAATCGGGACAGATACGCAGTATTTT

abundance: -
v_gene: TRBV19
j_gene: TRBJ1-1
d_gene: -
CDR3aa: CASKYDRTETMGAFF
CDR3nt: TGTGCCAGCAAATACGACAGGACGGAGACGATGGGAGCTTTCTTT

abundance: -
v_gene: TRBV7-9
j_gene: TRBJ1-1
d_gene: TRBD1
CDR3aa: CASSFQGGNTEAFF
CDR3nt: TGTGCCAGCAGCTTCCAGGGGGGCAACACTGAAGCTTTCTTT

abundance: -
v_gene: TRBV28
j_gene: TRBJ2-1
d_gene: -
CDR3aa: CASSHLQGFYEQFF
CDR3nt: TGTGCCAGCAGTCATTTACAGGGTTTCTATGAGCAGTTCTTC

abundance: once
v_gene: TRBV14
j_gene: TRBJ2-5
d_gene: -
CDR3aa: CASSQGTETQYF
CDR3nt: TGTGCCAGCAGCCAGGGCACCGAGACCCAGTACTTC

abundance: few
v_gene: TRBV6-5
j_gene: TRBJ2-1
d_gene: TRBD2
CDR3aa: CASRLAGGSYNEQFF
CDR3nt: TGTGCCAGCAGACTAGCGGGGGGATCTTACAATGAGCAGTTCTTC

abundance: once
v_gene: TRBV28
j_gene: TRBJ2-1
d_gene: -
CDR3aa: CASSFRSSNEQFF
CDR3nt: TGTGCCAGCAGTTTTCGATCTAGTAATGAGCAGTTCTTC

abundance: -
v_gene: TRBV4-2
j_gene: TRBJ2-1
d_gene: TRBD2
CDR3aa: CASSQGLAENSYNEQFF
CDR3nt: TGTGCCAGCAGCCAGGGACTAGCGGAAAACTCCTACAATGAGCAGTTCTTC

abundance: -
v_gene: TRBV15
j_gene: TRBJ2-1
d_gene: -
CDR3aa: CATSIFRGSGNEQFF
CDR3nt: TGTGCCACCAGCATTTTCAGGGGAAGTGGGAATGAGCAGTTCTTC

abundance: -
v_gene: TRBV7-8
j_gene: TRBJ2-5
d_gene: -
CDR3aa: CASSLNREKTQYF
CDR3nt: TGTGCCAGCAGCTTGAACAGGGAAAAGACCCAGTACTTC

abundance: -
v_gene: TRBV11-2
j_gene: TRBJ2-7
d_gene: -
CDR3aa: CASSLDQATSYEQYF
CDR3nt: TGTGCCAGCAGCTTAGATCAGGCGACCTCCTACGAGCAGTACTTC